The 14 T cell receptor beta chains below were found in one sample sequenced in a study of blood T cell repertoires in COVID-19. Using immunoSEQ multiplex PCR, the repertoire was profiled, and TCRdb retains in-frame clones only, with some absent. The sample has over 100,000 clones; approximately 90% are singletons. The sequencing input was peripheral blood. The receptors come from a man aged 45-65 years with active COVID-19.

The gene calls are TRBV15 and TRBJ2-5; D is possibly TRBD2 (7 bases). CDR1 is LNHNV, CDR2 YYDKDF, per germline (reference sequence). The CDR3 is 16 amino acids. V was shortened by 3 bases and J by 4 bases, with 18 bases between the two germline ends. CDR3 amino acids: CATSRGRGEVGETQYF. For the CDR3, the DNA is TGTGCCACCAGCAGGGGGAGGGGGGAGGTTGGAGAGACCCAGTACTTC.

The genes are TRBV11-2 and TRBJ1-3, with TRBD1 matching over 11 bases. Germline CDR1 SGHAT, CDR2 FQNNGV. The CDR3 is 15 amino acids. J was trimmed by 2 bases and V by 5 bases; bases with no gene match: 2. Here the CDR3 DNA reads TGTGCCAGCAGCAAGGGACAGGGGGCTGGAAACACCATATATTTT. Translation: CASSKGQGAGNTIYF.

This clone was seen a single time. The V call is TRBV27, the J call TRBJ2-3; TRBD2 matches 9 bases. Germline V CDR1 and CDR2: MNHEY, SMNVEV (reference sequence). This CDR3 is built from 16 residues. The trim removed 3 bases at V and 1 base at J, leaving 5 bases unmatched. In nucleotides, the CDR3 is TGTGCCAGCAGTTTTCGGTCTAGCGGGGGCACAGATACGCAGTATTTT. It codes for CASSFRSSGGTDTQYF.

This chain uses TRBV15 with TRBJ1-4, with D unresolved. The germline V gene has CDR1 LNHNV and CDR2 YYDKDF (reference sequence). There are 12 residues in the CDR3. Trimming removed 0 bases at V and 12 bases at J, with 8 bases between. The CDR3 spells CATSRDSKELFF. The CDR3 DNA reads as TGTGCCACCAGCAGAGATAGTAAAGAACTGTTTTTT.

The chain uses TRBV6-2 or TRBV6-3 and TRBJ2-7, with D possibly matching TRBD1 (6 bases). The length of the CDR3 is 15 residues. V was pared by 2 bases and J by 5 bases, with 16 bases between. Per germline, CDR1 MNHEY and CDR2 SVGEGT. CDR3: CASSYPTTGANEQYF. In nucleotides, the CDR3 is TGTGCCAGCAGTTACCCAACGACAGGAGCCAACGAGCAGTACTTC.

V gene TRBV25-1 combines with J gene TRBJ1-1; D gene ambiguous. The CDR3 sequence is 13 residues long. V was trimmed by 2 bases and J by 5 bases, leaving 9 bases between them. Germline assignment: CDR1 MGHDK and CDR2 SYGVNS. Written as DNA, the CDR3 is TGTGCCAGCAGTGAACGGTGGCGGACTGAAGCTTTCTTT. It yields the protein CASSERWRTEAFF. Full variable domain (missing parts from reference TRBV25-1 and TRBJ1-1): EADIYQTPRYLVIGTGKKITLECSQTMGHDKMYWYQQDPGMELHLIHYSYGVNSTEKGDLSSESTVSRIRTEHFPLTLESARPSHTSQYLCASSERWRTEAFFGQGTRLTVV.

The V and J genes are TRBV4-1 and TRBJ1-1; 10 bases match TRBD1. The CDR3 loop spans 17 amino acids. Looked up from germline, CDR1 is MGHRA and CDR2 is YSYEKL. V shed 4 bases and J 1 base; nucleotides not matched to a gene: 9. The CDR3 region has the DNA TGCGCCAGCAGCCCCCGGGACAGGGGATTGGAGAACACTGAAGCTTTCTTT. It is translated as CASSPRDRGLENTEAFF.

This sequence joins TRBV11-3 and TRBJ2-3, with 10 bases that match TRBD2. Germline CDR1 and CDR2: SGHNT and YENEEA. The J segment lost 2 bases and the V segment lost 3 bases, leaving 5 bases of the junction unmatched. The CDR3 is made up of 16 amino acids. CDR3 sequence: CASSLTSGSLTDTQYF. The CDR3 DNA is TGTGCCAGCAGCTTGACTAGCGGGTCCCTCACAGATACGCAGTATTTT. Drawing the rest from reference TRBV11-3 and TRBJ2-3, the complete variable domain is EAGVVQSPRYKIIEKKQPVAFWCNPISGHNTLYWYLQNLGQGPELLIRYENEEAVDDSQLPKDRFSAERLKGVDSTLKIQPAELGDSAVYLCASSLTSGSLTDTQYFGPGTRLTVL.

The chain joins TRBV6-2 or TRBV6-3 to TRBJ1-2, with D unclear. V was trimmed by 2 bases and J by 13 bases, leaving 11 bases between them. The CDR3 covers 11 residues. Germline CDR1 reads MNHEY; CDR2 reads SVGEGT. The CDR3 here is CASSYGQALTF. CDR3 DNA sequence: TGTGCCAGCAGTTACGGGCAGGCTCTCACCTTC.

The genes are TRBV9 and TRBJ2-3; possible D gene TRBD2, 6 bases. Germline V CDR1 and CDR2: SGDLS, YYNGEE. This CDR3 region has 15 residues. Trimming took off 0 bases at V and 2 bases at J, with 10 bases between the two ends. CDR3 bases: TGTGCCAGCAGCGTAGCTGGGGGGTACACAGATACGCAGTATTTT. Amino acid sequence: CASSVAGGYTDTQYF.

V gene TRBV6-6 combines with J gene TRBJ2-7; D perhaps matches TRBD1 (6 bases). Germline values: CDR1 MNHNY, CDR2 SVGAGI (reference sequence). Trimming stripped 2 bases from V and 2 bases from J, with 16 bases between. The CDR3 has 16 residues. The CDR3, as DNA: TGTGCCAGCAGTTACCCGCCAGGTTGGACAGCCTACGAGCAGTACTTC. It translates to CASSYPPGWTAYEQYF.

V gene TRBV6-1 combines with J gene TRBJ2-1; weak D call: TRBD2 (5 bases). V lost 3 bases and J lost 8, with 20 bases in between. Germline-derived CDR1 and CDR2 are MNHNS and SASEGT. The CDR3 runs 16 residues. The chain's CDR3 is CASSDSPGILRYEQFF. Here the CDR3 DNA reads TGTGCCAGCAGTGACAGTCCGGGGATCCTACGGTATGAGCAGTTCTTC.

J is TRBJ2-7 and V is TRBV27; 8 positions agree with TRBD2. The CDR3 runs 14 residues. V was clipped by 3 bases and J by 0 bases; unmatched bases: 1. Germline-derived CDR1 and CDR2 are MNHEY and SMNVEV (reference sequence). The CDR3 DNA is TGTGCCAGCAGTTTCCGGGAGGGCTCCTACGAGCAGTACTTC. Translated: CASSFREGSYEQYF.

J is TRBJ1-1 and V is TRBV2, with D perhaps matching TRBD1 (6 bases). The V gene's germline CDR1 is SNHLY and CDR2 FYNNEI. The CDR3 is 17 residues long. Deletions cut 4 bases from V and 1 base from J, with 19 bases between. CDR3 sequence (DNA): TGTGCCAGCAGTGGAGAGAGAGGGGGAAGGAGGAACACTGAAGCTTTCTTT. Amino acids: CASSGERGGRRNTEAFF.